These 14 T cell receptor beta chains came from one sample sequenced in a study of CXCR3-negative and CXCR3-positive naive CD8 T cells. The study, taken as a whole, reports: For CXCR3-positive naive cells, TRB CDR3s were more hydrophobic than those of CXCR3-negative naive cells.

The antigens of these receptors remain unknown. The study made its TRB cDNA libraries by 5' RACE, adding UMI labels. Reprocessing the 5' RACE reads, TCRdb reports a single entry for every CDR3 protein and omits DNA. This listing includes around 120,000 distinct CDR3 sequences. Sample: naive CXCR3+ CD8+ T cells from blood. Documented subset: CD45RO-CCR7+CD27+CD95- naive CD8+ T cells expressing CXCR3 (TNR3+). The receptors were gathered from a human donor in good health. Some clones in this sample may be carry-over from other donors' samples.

The chain's CDR3 is CASSPTGLPYEQYF. The chain recombines TRBV27 with TRBJ2-7; with no DNA, the TCRdb D assignment of TRBD2 cannot be verified. The germline gives CDR1 MNHEY, CDR2 SMNVEV (reference sequence). CDR3 length: 14 amino acids.

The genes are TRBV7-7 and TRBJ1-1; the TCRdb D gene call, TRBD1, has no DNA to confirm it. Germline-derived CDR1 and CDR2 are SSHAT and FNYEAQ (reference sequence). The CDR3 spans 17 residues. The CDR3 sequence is CASSSLRGQEMNTEAFF.

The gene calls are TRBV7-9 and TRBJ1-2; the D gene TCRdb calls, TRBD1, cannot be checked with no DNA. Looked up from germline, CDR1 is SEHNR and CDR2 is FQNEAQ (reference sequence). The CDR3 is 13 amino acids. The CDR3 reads CASSSGQGNGYTF.

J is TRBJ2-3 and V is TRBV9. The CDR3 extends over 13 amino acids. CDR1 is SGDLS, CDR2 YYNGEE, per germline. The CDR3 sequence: CASSMGHTDTQYF. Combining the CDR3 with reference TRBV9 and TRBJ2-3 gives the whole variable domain DSGVTQTPKHLITATGQRVTLRCSPRSGDLSVYWYQQSLDQGLQFLIQYYNGEERAKGNILERFSAQQFPDLHSELNLSSLELGDSALYFCASSMGHTDTQYFGPGTRLTVL.

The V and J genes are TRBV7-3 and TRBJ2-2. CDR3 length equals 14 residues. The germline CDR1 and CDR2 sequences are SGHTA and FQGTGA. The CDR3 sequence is CASSLGENTGELFF.

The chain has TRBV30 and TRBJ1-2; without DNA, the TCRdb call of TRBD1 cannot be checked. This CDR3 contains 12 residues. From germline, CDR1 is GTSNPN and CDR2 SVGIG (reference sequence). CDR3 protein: CAWSPPADGYTF.

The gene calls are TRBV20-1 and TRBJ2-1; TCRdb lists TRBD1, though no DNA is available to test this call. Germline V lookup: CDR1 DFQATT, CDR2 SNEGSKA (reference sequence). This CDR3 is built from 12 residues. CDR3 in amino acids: CSAKDRGNEQFF.

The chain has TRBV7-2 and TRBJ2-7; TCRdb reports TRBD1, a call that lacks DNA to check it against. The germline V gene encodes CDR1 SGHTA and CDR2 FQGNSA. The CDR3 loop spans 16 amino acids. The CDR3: CASSLQGQAGFYEQYF.

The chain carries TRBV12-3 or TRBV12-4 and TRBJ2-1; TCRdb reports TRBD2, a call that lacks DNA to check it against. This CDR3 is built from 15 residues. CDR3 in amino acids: CASSFFLTSELEQFF.

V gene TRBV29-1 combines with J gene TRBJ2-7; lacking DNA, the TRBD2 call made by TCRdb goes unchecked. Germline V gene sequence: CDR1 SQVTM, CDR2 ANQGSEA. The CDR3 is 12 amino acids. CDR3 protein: CSAETGTHEQYF.

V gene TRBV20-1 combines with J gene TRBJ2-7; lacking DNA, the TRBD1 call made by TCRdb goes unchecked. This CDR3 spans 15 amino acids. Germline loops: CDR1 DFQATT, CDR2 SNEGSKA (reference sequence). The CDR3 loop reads CSARPETGGHYEQYF.

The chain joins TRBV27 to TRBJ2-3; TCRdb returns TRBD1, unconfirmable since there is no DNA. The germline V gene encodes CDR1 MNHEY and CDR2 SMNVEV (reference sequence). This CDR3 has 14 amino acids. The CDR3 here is CATRGRGMTDTQYF.

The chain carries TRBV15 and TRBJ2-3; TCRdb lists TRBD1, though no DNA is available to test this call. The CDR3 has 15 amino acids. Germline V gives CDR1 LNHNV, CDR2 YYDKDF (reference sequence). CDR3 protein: CATSRGRTGSDTQYF.

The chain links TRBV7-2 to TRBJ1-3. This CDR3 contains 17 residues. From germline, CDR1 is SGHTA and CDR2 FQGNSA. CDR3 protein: CASSLTAGRSSGNTIYF.